This T cell receptor beta chain appears in the sequencing data of a study of T cells in Graves' hyperthyroidism and ophthalmopathy. The V end lost 3 bases, the J end lost 0 bases, and 12 bases lay between the germline ends. This CDR3 is built from 16 residues. Germline V gene data show CDR1 as KGHSH and CDR2 as LQKENI. This clonotype came up many times. Researchers amplified the TCR beta CDR3 regions from RNA transcripts. The HTBI primer set was used in a first-round RT-PCR of the TCR CDR3. TCRdb re-analysed the multiplex PCR reads in MiXCR, keeping a single row per CDR3 protein. This repertoire shows over 300,000 distinct CDR3 sequences, approximately 15% found once; its top ten account for about 11%. If no ophthalmopathy progression occurred within 18 months, Graves' hyperthyroidism was stable.

V and J are TRBV18 and TRBJ2-1; D unclear. Sequencing used blood. This clonotype originated in a woman in her sixties with Graves' hyperthyroidism. The CDR3 coding sequence is TGTGCCAGCTCACCCTCGATAGCAGGCTCCTACAATGAGCAGTTCTTC. This encodes CASSPSIAGSYNEQFF.